Described below is a single T cell receptor (beta chain) sequence and its context. The antigen is unknown. Method: immunoSEQ multiplex PCR; TCRdb's copy keeps in-frame clones and lacks some. Of under 65,000 clones listed, about 88% are singletons. The data are from a study of OX40 agonist ivuxolimab in advanced cancers. About the study: At 0.01 to 10 mg/kg, ivuxolimab was administered intravenously to patients every 2 weeks. Whole-study results and caveats: Relative to CD4+, CD8+ T cells held more expanded clones on average.

The TCR sequence derives from an adult with an advanced solid tumor such as melanoma, head and neck, liver or kidney cancer. Source: CD4+ or CD8+ T cells sorted from blood, taken in a trial of the OX40 agonist ivuxolimab.

The CDR3 bases are TGTGCCAGCAGCTTAGCTGTGCAGGAAAGCTATGGCTACACCTTC. Translated: CASSLAVQESYGYTF. The chain uses TRBV7-2 and TRBJ1-2; no definite D call. There are 15 residues in the CDR3. The V gene's germline CDR1 is SGHTA and CDR2 FQGNSA. Deletions cut 0 bases from V and 4 bases from J, with 12 bases between.